The 22 T cell receptor beta chains in this list originate from one sample, sequenced in a study of Ad26.COV2.S vaccination and SARS-CoV-2 variants. Here immunoSEQ multiplex PCR was the method, and the copy in TCRdb shows in-frame clones only, minus some. The sample lists under 250,000 clones; around 90% were seen once. Treatment given: over 15 received Ad26.COV2.S at low or high dose, single or two shots; roughly five received placebo; per-sample allocation not given. Day 63 after the first injection of vaccine or placebo was the sampling time. The specimen comprised peripheral blood, sampled in a trial of Ad26.COV2.S vaccine versus placebo. Every receptor here comes from a person aged 18-65 years who received the Ad26.COV2.S COVID-19 vaccine or a placebo.

The chain links TRBV7-6 to TRBJ1-2, with a weak D call TRBD1 (6 bases). The ends were cut back, 5 bases at V and 6 bases at J, with 22 bases in the middle. In germline, CDR1 is SGHVS, CDR2 FNYEAQ. The CDR3 has 16 amino acids. The CDR3 region is CASSRNRDPSWDGYTF. CDR3 coding DNA: TGTGCCAGCAGCCGGAACAGGGATCCCTCTTGGGATGGCTACACCTTC.

The chain has TRBV6-5 and TRBJ2-2; D call uncertain. From germline, CDR1 is MNHEY and CDR2 SVGAGI. The CDR3 consists of 14 residues. The V end was cut by 6 bases, the J end by 9 bases, with 17 bases between. This chain's CDR3 is CASSLEFSGRELFF. CDR3 nucleotides: TGTGCCAGCAGCCTCGAATTTTCGGGCAGGGAGCTGTTTTTT.

The V and J genes are TRBV5-1 and TRBJ2-7, with TRBD1 matching 8 bases. The CDR3 sequence is 14 residues long. Germline CDR1 reads SGHRS; CDR2 reads YFSETQ. With V trimmed by 4 bases and J by 7 bases, 10 bases remained unmatched. The CDR3 bases are TGCGCCAGCAGCCTAGGGACAGGCGCAAGGGAGCAGTACTTC. It translates to CASSLGTGAREQYF.

The J gene is TRBJ1-5, the V gene TRBV4-1, with 7 bases identical to TRBD1. J was trimmed by 3 bases and V by 0 bases; bases with no gene match: 8. The CDR3 sequence is 17 residues long. Germline values: CDR1 MGHRA, CDR2 YSYEKL. This CDR3 reads CASSQEQGLPLNQPQHF. The CDR3 DNA reads as TGCGCCAGCAGCCAAGAACAGGGGCTACCCCTCAATCAGCCCCAGCATTTT.

This sequence joins TRBV29-1 and TRBJ2-1; D possibly matches TRBD1 or TRBD2 (5 bases each). CDR1 SQVTM and CDR2 ANQGSEA come from the germline V gene. CDR3 length: 16 residues. V gave up 4 bases and J gave up 1 base, with 17 bases separating them. In DNA, the CDR3 is TGCAGCGTTGGGGGCAGGGCGAGGGTTTCCTACAATGAGCAGTTCTTC. It translates to CSVGGRARVSYNEQFF.

This chain links TRBV7-9 with TRBJ1-3; no clear D. The V gene's germline CDR1 is SEHNR and CDR2 FQNEAQ (reference sequence). With 5 bases removed from V and 0 bases from J, the gap between germline ends came to 11 bases. CDR3 length equals 15 residues. CDR3 sequence reads: CASSQAGYSGNTIYF. The CDR3 DNA reads as TGTGCCAGCAGCCAAGCAGGTTACTCTGGAAACACCATATATTTT.

The rearrangement links TRBV3-1 (or the pseudogene TRBV3-2) to TRBJ1-6, with no clear D. The CDR3 loop spans 12 amino acids. V lost 3 bases, J lost 7 bases, and 4 bases lay in between. From germline, CDR1 is LGHDT and CDR2 YNNKEL (reference sequence). CDR3 bases: TGTGCCAGCAGCCACAGGAATTCACCCCTCCACTTT. Its protein product is CASSHRNSPLHF.

This clone appeared a single time. V usage is TRBV7-2 and J usage is TRBJ1-1; D gene uncertain. The CDR3 sequence is 13 residues long. Germline V gene lookup returns CDR1 SGHTA and CDR2 FQGNSA. V was trimmed by 4 bases and J by 7 bases, leaving 13 bases between them. This CDR3 is CASSSLWAGEAFF. The CDR3 DNA sequence: TGTGCCAGCAGCTCCCTCTGGGCCGGTGAAGCTTTCTTT.

The chain is built from TRBV19 and TRBJ1-1; D is undetermined. Trimming removed 3 bases from V and 4 bases from J, with 15 bases in between. The CDR3 covers 15 residues. Per germline, CDR1 LNHDA and CDR2 SQIVND (reference sequence). The CDR3 reads CASSIFRSRGTEAFF. As DNA, the CDR3 is TGTGCCAGTAGTATCTTCCGTTCGAGAGGCACTGAAGCTTTCTTT.

The chain has TRBV7-2 and TRBJ2-3; 7 nucleotides match TRBD1. J gave up 1 base and V 4 bases, and 2 bases lay outside the gene matches. This CDR3 contains 14 residues. The V gene's germline CDR1 is SGHTA and CDR2 FQGNSA. The chain's CDR3 is CASSSDRGTDTQYF. DNA of the CDR3: TGTGCCAGCAGCTCCGACAGGGGCACAGATACGCAGTATTTT. The entire variable domain, with the rest obtained from reference TRBV7-2 and TRBJ2-3, is as follows: GAGVSQSPSNKVTEKGKDVELRCDPISGHTALYWYRQSLGQGLEFLIYFQGNSAPDKSGLPSDRFSAERTGGSVSTLTIQRTQQEDSAVYLCASSSDRGTDTQYFGPGTRLTVL.

The chain links TRBV6-6 to TRBJ1-6; TRBD1 agrees at 9 bases. This CDR3 comprises 19 residues. The trim removed 6 bases at V and 0 bases at J, leaving 12 bases unmatched. The germline gives CDR1 MNHNY, CDR2 SVGAGI (reference sequence). The CDR3 sequence is CASSRGGQGLFSYNSPLHF. As DNA, the CDR3 is TGTGCCAGCAGCCGAGGCGGACAGGGGTTATTCTCCTATAATTCACCCCTCCACTTT.

J is TRBJ1-5 and V is TRBV6-5; D is uncertain. V lost 6 bases and J 3 bases, leaving 12 bases between the germline ends. Germline-derived CDR1 and CDR2 are MNHEY and SVGAGI. The length of the CDR3 is 14 residues. CDR3 protein: CASSQGSVNQPQHF. The CDR3 DNA follows: TGTGCCAGCAGCCAAGGGTCTGTCAATCAGCCCCAGCATTTT.

V gene TRBV3-1 (or the pseudogene TRBV3-2) combines with J gene TRBJ1-6, with 7 bases matching TRBD1. The CDR3 has 19 residues. The germline gives CDR1 LGHDT, CDR2 YNNKEL (reference sequence). V was pared by 4 bases and J by 2 bases, with 14 bases of the junction left unmatched. DNA of the CDR3: TGTGCCAGCAGCCGACTCCCCCCGGGACAGCAAACCTATAATTCACCCCTCCACTTT. It encodes CASSRLPPGQQTYNSPLHF.

As regards this clone: A read error may produce the germline difference seen at one junction end. Other DNA sequences in the sample encode the same CDR3. The chain uses TRBV24-1 and TRBJ2-1; a possible D gene is TRBD2 (6 bases). Germline V gene lookup returns CDR1 KGHDR and CDR2 SFDVKD. This CDR3 contains 15 residues. CDR3 sequence: CATSDGLTSNNEQFF. Written as DNA, the CDR3 is TGCGCCACCAGTGACGGTCTGACTAGTAACAATGAGCAGTTCTTC.

The chain has TRBV15 and TRBJ1-4; unclear D gene. The V and J ends lost 1 base and 0 bases respectively, with 3 bases between them. The CDR3 is 14 amino acids. Germline V lookup: CDR1 LNHNV, CDR2 YYDKDF (reference sequence). The CDR3: CATSRASTNEKLFF. CDR3 bases: TGTGCCACCAGCAGAGCTTCAACTAATGAAAAACTGTTTTTT.

This clone was detected only a few times. This rearrangement joins TRBV15 to TRBJ1-1, with TRBD1 matching over 7 bases. V lost 2 bases to trimming and J lost 3 bases; unmatched junction nucleotides: 0. This CDR3 comprises 13 residues. Looked up from germline, CDR1 is LNHNV and CDR2 is YYDKDF (reference sequence). CDR3 sequence (DNA): TGTGCCACCAGCAGAACAGGGGACACTGAAGCTTTCTTT. The encoded protein is CATSRTGDTEAFF.

V and J are TRBV5-4 and TRBJ2-7; TRBD1 aligns across 8 bases. Germline CDR1 SGHNT, CDR2 YYREEE (reference sequence). Trimming cost V 0 bases and J 4 bases; bases outside gene matches: 3. The CDR3 length is 14 residues. The DNA of the CDR3 is TGTGCCAGCAGCTTGGCCGGGACAGGTTACGAGCAGTACGTC. Its protein is CASSLAGTGYEQYV.

The chain has TRBV5-1 and TRBJ2-7; 8 bases agree with TRBD1. There are 15 residues in the CDR3. The germline V gene encodes CDR1 SGHRS and CDR2 YFSETQ. The J segment lost 6 bases and the V segment lost 2 bases, leaving 10 bases of the junction unmatched. The CDR3 nucleotides are TGCGCCAGCAGCTTTGGTCGGACAGGGACAGGCGAGCAGTACTTC. Amino acids: CASSFGRTGTGEQYF.

The gene calls are TRBV5-4 and TRBJ1-3, with D possibly TRBD1 on 6 matching bases. The CDR3 loop spans 16 amino acids. The ends were cut back, 4 bases at V and 0 bases at J, with 14 bases in the middle. The germline gives CDR1 SGHNT, CDR2 YYREEE (reference sequence). The CDR3 DNA sequence: TGTGCCAGCAGCGGGGGGACAACTCACTCTGGAAACACCATATATTTT. Translated, it gives CASSGGTTHSGNTIYF.

The rearrangement joins TRBV29-1 to TRBJ2-1; D is perhaps TRBD1 (5 bases). The ends were cut back, 0 bases at V and 3 bases at J, with 6 bases in the middle. This CDR3 is built from 13 residues. CDR1 is SQVTM and CDR2 is ANQGSEA in the germline V gene. In nucleotides, the CDR3 is TGCAGCGTTGAAGATAGGGGCTACAATGAGCAGTTCTTC. Translating it yields CSVEDRGYNEQFF.

The V gene is TRBV18, the J gene TRBJ2-5, with D uncertain. V lost 0 bases and J 5 bases, leaving 10 bases between the germline ends. The V gene's germline CDR1 is KGHSH and CDR2 LQKENI. The CDR3 extends over 14 amino acids. This CDR3 is CASSPPPKAETQYF. The DNA for the CDR3 is TGTGCCAGCTCACCACCCCCGAAAGCGGAGACCCAGTACTTC.

This chain connects TRBV19 to TRBJ2-1; D perhaps matches TRBD2 (6 bases). Germline loops: CDR1 LNHDA, CDR2 SQIVND (reference sequence). The CDR3 is made up of 16 amino acids. Trimming took 2 bases from V and 8 from J, leaving 19 bases between them. CDR3 sequence reads: CASSILAGLGEDEQFF. The DNA of the CDR3 is TGTGCCAGTAGTATACTGGCGGGATTGGGGGAAGATGAGCAGTTCTTC.